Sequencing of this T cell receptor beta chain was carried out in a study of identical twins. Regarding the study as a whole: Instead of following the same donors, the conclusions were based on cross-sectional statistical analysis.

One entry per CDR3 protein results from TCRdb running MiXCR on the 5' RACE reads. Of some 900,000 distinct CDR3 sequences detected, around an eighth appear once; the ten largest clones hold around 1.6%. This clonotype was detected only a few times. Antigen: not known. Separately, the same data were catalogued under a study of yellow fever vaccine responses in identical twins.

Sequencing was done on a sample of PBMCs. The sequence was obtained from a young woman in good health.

For the CDR3, the DNA is TGTGCCAGCAGTGTTGGTTGGGACAGTCTGGATGAGCAGTTCTTC. Translated, it gives CASSVGWDSLDEQFF. V gene TRBV2 combines with J gene TRBJ2-1; TRBD1 aligns across 7 bases. The V and J ends lost 4 bases and 8 bases, in that order; junction bases with no gene match: 11. CDR1 and CDR2 (germline): SNHLY, FYNNEI. The CDR3 extends over 15 amino acids. The full variable domain, rest sourced from reference TRBV2 and TRBJ2-1, is EPEVTQTPSHQVTQMGQEVILRCVPISNHLYFYWYRQILGQKVEFLVSFYNNEISEKSEIFDDQFSVERPDGSNFTLKIRSTKLEDSAMYFCASSVGWDSLDEQFFGPGTRLTVL.